A selection of T cell receptor beta chains follows, all from one sample in a study of a mutant IDH1 vaccine in newly diagnosed glioma. Their target antigens are unknown. TCRdb's table, derived via immunoSEQ multiplex PCR, lists solely in-frame clones and lacks some. This table has 40,000 to 45,000 clones, about three quarters appearing once. The material sequenced was PBMCs, taken from a glioma patient whose treatment included an IDH1 peptide vaccine. The origin of the receptors is a man aged 50-60 years with glioma. CDR3s include the opening cysteine and the closing phenylalanine or tryptophan. A D gene is named only where the DNA matches it firmly. Expanded clones are given a class, and other clones once, few, many or no size at all.

clone_size j_call d_call v_call cdr3_aa cdr3_nt
NA TRBJ2-2 TRBD2 TRBV30 CAWSVGGSTGELFF TGTGCCTGGAGTGTGGGAGGGAGCACCGGGGAGCTGTTTTTT
NA TRBJ2-7 NA TRBV5-6 CASSWERGGEQYF TGTGCCAGCAGCTGGGAGAGGGGAGGTGAGCAGTACTTC
NA TRBJ1-4 TRBD1 TRBV19 CASNILGTGATNEKLFF TGTGCCAGTAATATATTGGGGACAGGCGCAACTAATGAAAAACTGTTTTTT
NA TRBJ1-2 NA TRBV5-1 CASSLASGWDGYTF TGCGCCAGCAGCTTGGCCTCGGGGTGGGATGGCTACACCTTC
NA TRBJ1-6 NA TRBV19 CASSTRRGANNSPLHF TGTGCCAGTAGTACACGCCGGGGGGCCAATAATTCACCCCTCCACTTT
few TRBJ1-6 TRBD1 TRBV27 CASSLGQGFNSPLHF TGTGCCAGCAGTTTGGGACAGGGATTTAATTCACCCCTCCACTTT
NA TRBJ2-7 NA TRBV5-6 CASSVGTAYEQYF TGTGCCAGCAGCGTTGGGACGGCATACGAGCAGTACTTC
NA TRBJ1-5 NA TRBV6-1 CASSEWGFSNQPQHF TGTGCCAGCAGTGAGTGGGGGTTTAGCAATCAGCCCCAGCATTTT
NA TRBJ2-7 NA TRBV6-1 CASRTRQVADF TGTGCCAGCAGAACTAGACAGGTTGCGGACTTC
NA TRBJ1-4 NA TRBV18 CASSPPGITNEKLFF TGTGCCAGCTCACCACCAGGAATAACTAATGAAAAACTGTTTTTT
NA TRBJ1-1 NA TRBV5-1 CASSPGRGGFEAFF TGCGCCAGCAGCCCTGGGAGGGGCGGATTTGAAGCTTTCTTT
NA TRBJ2-7 NA TRBV19 CASSIESGAGYEQYF TGTGCCAGTAGTATAGAATCAGGGGCCGGCTACGAGCAGTACTTC
NA TRBJ2-5 TRBD1 TRBV10-3 CAISAGTVQETQYF TGTGCCATCAGTGCGGGGACAGTCCAAGAGACCCAGTACTTC
NA TRBJ1-5 TRBD1 TRBV4-1 CASRRQGIGQPQHF TGCGCCAGCAGACGACAGGGGATAGGTCAGCCCCAGCATTTT
NA TRBJ2-7 TRBD2 TRBV9 CASSPGGSSSYEQYF TGTGCCAGCAGCCCCGGGGGGAGTAGCTCCTACGAGCAGTACTTC
NA TRBJ1-5 TRBD1 TRBV18 CASSPQGGGNQPQHF TGTGCCAGCTCACCCCAGGGGGGAGGCAATCAGCCCCAGCATTTT
NA TRBJ1-5 NA TRBV7-2 CASSFYSNQPQHF TGTGCCAGCAGCTTTTATAGCAATCAGCCCCAGCATTTT
NA TRBJ1-4 TRBD1 TRBV10-3 CAISEGQGGGTNEKLFF TGTGCCATCAGTGAAGGACAGGGGGGCGGAACTAATGAAAAACTGTTTTTT
medium-sized TRBJ2-7 TRBD1 TRBV4-1 CASSLGQGLSYEQYF TGCGCCAGCAGCCTTGGACAGGGCCTTTCCTACGAGCAGTACTTC
NA TRBJ2-3 NA TRBV5-1 CASSLEKGRGTDTQYF TGCGCCAGCAGCTTGGAAAAGGGTAGGGGCACAGATACGCAGTATTTT
NA TRBJ2-5 NA TRBV14 CASSSIWASGETQYF TGTGCCAGCAGCTCCATTTGGGCCTCGGGGGAGACCCAGTACTTC
NA TRBJ2-5 TRBD1 TRBV2 CASSELGQGQETQYF TGTGCCAGCAGTGAACTGGGACAGGGGCAAGAGACCCAGTACTTC
NA TRBJ1-1 NA TRBV5-4 CASSLRGTEAFF TGTGCCAGCAGCTTAAGAGGGACTGAAGCTTTCTTT
NA TRBJ2-7 NA TRBV27 CASSLSWGAYEQYF TGTGCCAGCAGTTTGAGTTGGGGGGCCTACGAGCAGTACTTC
NA TRBJ2-5 NA TRBV6-5 CASSLGGGVQETQYF TGTGCCAGCAGTCTAGGGGGAGGGGTCCAAGAGACCCAGTACTTC
NA TRBJ2-5 NA TRBV2 CAIDTGSRGETQYF TGTGCCATCGATACAGGGAGTAGAGGGGAGACCCAGTACTTC